Reported below is one T cell receptor (beta chain). These data are taken from a study of T cells in Graves' hyperthyroidism and ophthalmopathy. Researchers amplified the TCR beta CDR3 regions from RNA transcripts. TCR CDR3 underwent first-round RT-PCR with the HTBI primer set. TCRdb used MiXCR to reprocess the multiplex PCR reads, holding one entry per CDR3 protein. The sample yields a few hundred thousand distinct CDR3 sequences, approximately 44% seen once. The ends were cut back, 3 bases at V and 4 bases at J, with 13 bases in the middle. The CDR3 runs to 15 residues. Germline assignment: CDR1 SGHRS and CDR2 YFSETQ.

This clonotype was sampled from a woman between 18 and 29 years old with Graves' hyperthyroidism. Source material: peripheral blood or thyroid tissue (not recorded which). This chain joins TRBV5-1 and TRBJ1-4; D might be TRBD1 (5 bases). The CDR3 is CASSSIGEDNEKLFF. In nucleotides, the CDR3 is TGCGCCAGCAGCTCGATAGGGGAGGATAATGAAAAACTGTTTTTT.